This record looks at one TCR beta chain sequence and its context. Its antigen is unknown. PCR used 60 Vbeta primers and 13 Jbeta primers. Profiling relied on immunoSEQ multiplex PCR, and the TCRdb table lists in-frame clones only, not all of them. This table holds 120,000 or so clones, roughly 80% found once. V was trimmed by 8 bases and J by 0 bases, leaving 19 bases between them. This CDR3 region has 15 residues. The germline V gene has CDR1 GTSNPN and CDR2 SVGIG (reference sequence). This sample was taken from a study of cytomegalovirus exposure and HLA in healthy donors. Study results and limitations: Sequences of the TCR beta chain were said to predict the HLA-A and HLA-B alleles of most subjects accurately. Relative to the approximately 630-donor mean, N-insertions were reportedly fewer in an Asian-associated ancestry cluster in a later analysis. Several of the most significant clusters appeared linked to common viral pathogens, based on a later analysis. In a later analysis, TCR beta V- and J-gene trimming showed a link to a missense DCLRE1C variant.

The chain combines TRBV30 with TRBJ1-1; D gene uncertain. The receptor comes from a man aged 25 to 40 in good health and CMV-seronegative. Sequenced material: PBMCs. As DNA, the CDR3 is TGTGCCGGGAACCCCGACGGGTCGCTGAACACTGAAGCTTTCTTT. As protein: CAGNPDGSLNTEAFF.